This passage covers 22 T cell receptor beta chains from one sample sequenced in a study of beta chain features in type 1 diabetes. Broader study findings: Shorter TCRB CDR3s, moderately but significantly so, marked every one of the four CD4+ subsets in Type 1 diabetes patients.

These receptors have no identified antigens. What was sequenced were expressed TCRB transcripts, since all of the isolated RNA had been reverse transcribed. Data came from immunoSEQ multiplex PCR; TCRdb stores just in-frame clones and leaves some out. The table includes 150,000 to 180,000 clones, approximately 10% detected once. The sequencing sample was made of central memory CD4+ T cells from blood. These TCRs come from a man aged 30 to 45 with type 1 diabetes.

This clone was recorded a few times. The gene calls are TRBV7-3 and TRBJ1-1, with D hard to call. The germline V and J ends were trimmed by 0 bases and 5 bases, with 13 bases remaining between them. CDR1 and CDR2 (germline): SGHTA, FQGTGA. This CDR3 comprises 15 residues. For the CDR3, the DNA is TGTGCCAGCAGCTTAACTGGGGAGGTGGGTACTGAAGCTTTCTTT. As protein: CASSLTGEVGTEAFF.

The J gene is TRBJ2-1, the V gene TRBV7-2; 13 nucleotides align to TRBD2. This CDR3 is built from 17 residues. The germline gives CDR1 SGHTA, CDR2 FQGNSA. Trimming at V came to 5 bases and at J to 6 bases, leaving 10 bases not matched to a gene. CDR3 coding DNA: TGTGCCAGCAGCAAAAGACTAGCGGGAGGTATTCGCAATGAGCAGTTCTTC. Encoded protein: CASSKRLAGGIRNEQFF.

V gene TRBV18 combines with J gene TRBJ2-3; D is unresolved. This CDR3 spans 14 amino acids. Germline V gene lookup returns CDR1 KGHSH and CDR2 LQKENI. Trimming removed 8 bases at V and 2 bases at J, with 14 bases between. CDR3 bases: TGTGCCAGCGCTAAAGCTGAAAACACAGATACGCAGTATTTT. It codes for CASAKAENTDTQYF.

The DNA for the CDR3 is TGTGCCAGTTCCGGGACAGGGAATGAGCAGTTCTTC. As protein: CASSGTGNEQFF. The chain joins TRBV19 to TRBJ2-1; 9 bases fit TRBD1. The CDR3 covers 12 residues. Germline trimming cut 8 bases from V and 7 bases from J; bases unmatched to any gene: 3. Germline values: CDR1 LNHDA, CDR2 SQIVND (reference sequence). The whole variable domain, remainder taken from reference TRBV19 and TRBJ2-1, is DGGITQSPKYLFRKEGQNVTLSCEQNLNHDAMYWYRQDPGQGLRLIYYSQIVNDFQKGDIAEGYSVSREKKESFPLTVTSAQKNPTAFYLCASSGTGNEQFFGPGTRLTVL.

This clone has more than one count but fewer than ten. V is TRBV18 and J is TRBJ1-1; 8 positions match TRBD1. The germline CDR1 and CDR2 sequences are KGHSH and LQKENI. The CDR3 consists of 15 residues. Trimming removed 2 bases from V and 3 bases from J; junction bases left unmatched: 5. CDR3: CASSPTGGPDTEAFF. Here the CDR3 DNA reads TGTGCCAGCTCACCAACAGGGGGGCCCGACACTGAAGCTTTCTTT.

The V and J genes are TRBV21-1 and TRBJ1-4. TRBV21-1 is listed as a pseudogene. The CDR3 consists of 17 residues. The CDR3 spells CASSNSRVARRGEKLFF. For the CDR3, the DNA is TGTGCCAGCAGCAACTCCCGGGTCGCCCGCCGGGGGGAAAAACTGTTTTTT.

This chain connects TRBV28 to TRBJ1-4; 7 bases map to TRBD1. Germline lookup yields CDR1 MDHEN and CDR2 SYDVKM. Trimming removed 5 bases from V and 7 bases from J; junction bases left unmatched: 13. The CDR3 has 16 residues. The CDR3 protein is CASSEGGPGLSEKLFF. The CDR3 DNA sequence: TGTGCCAGCAGTGAAGGGGGCCCGGGCTTGAGTGAAAAACTGTTTTTT.

There are a few counts of this clone. The V call is TRBV14, the J call TRBJ2-3, with a weak D call TRBD1 (5 bases). V lost 4 bases, J lost 2 bases, and 16 bases lay in between. There are 16 residues in the CDR3. The V gene's germline CDR1 is SGHDN and CDR2 FVKESK. The CDR3 DNA follows: TGTGCCAGCAGCCTGGGCGGAAGGGGCGCCACAGATACGCAGTATTTT. It translates to CASSLGGRGATDTQYF.

In its sample, this clone was seen a few times. The gene calls are TRBV5-1 and TRBJ2-1; the D gene is possibly TRBD2 (5 bases). The V gene lost 4 bases and the J gene lost 6 bases, with 11 bases spanning the gap. Germline loops: CDR1 SGHRS, CDR2 YFSETQ. This CDR3 contains 13 residues. The DNA of the CDR3 is TGCGCCAGCAGCCCCCGGGATCTCAATGAGCAGTTCTTC. It is translated as CASSPRDLNEQFF.

This clone appeared many times. This chain joins TRBV27 and TRBJ2-7, with D possibly being TRBD1 (6 bases). The germline V and J ends were trimmed by 5 bases and 6 bases, with 17 bases remaining between them. The CDR3 contains 14 residues. The germline CDR1 and CDR2 sequences are MNHEY and SMNVEV (reference sequence). CDR3 in DNA: TGTGCCAGCAGTCCGCCGGGCAGGGGAAGCGAGCAGTACTTC. Translation: CASSPPGRGSEQYF.

This clone was observed a few times. The identical CDR3 is also encoded by other nucleotide sequences in the sample. The V gene is TRBV9, the J gene TRBJ2-5; TRBD1 aligns across 7 bases. After removal of 2 bases from V and 3 bases from J, the junction contained 1 base not matched to a gene. Germline CDR1 SGDLS, CDR2 YYNGEE. CDR3 length: 13 amino acids. CDR3 sequence (DNA): TGTGCCAGCAGCGTCACAGGGGAAGAGACCCAGTACTTC. Translated: CASSVTGEETQYF.

The chain carries TRBV28 and TRBJ2-5; the match to TRBD1 covers 7 bases. V lost 4 bases, J lost 8 bases, and 10 bases stayed unmatched. CDR3 length equals 14 residues. CDR1 is MDHEN, CDR2 SYDVKM, per germline. The CDR3 region is CASSSQDRPETQYF. The CDR3, as DNA: TGTGCCAGCAGTTCTCAGGACAGGCCGGAAACCCAGTACTTC.

This clone was found a few times. The chain carries TRBV7-9 and TRBJ2-3; possibly TRBD2 for D (5 bases). The germline V and J ends were trimmed by 4 bases and 1 base, with 18 bases remaining between them. Germline V lookup: CDR1 SEHNR, CDR2 FQNEAQ (reference sequence). The CDR3 has 17 residues. CDR3 sequence (DNA): TGTGCCAGCAGCTCCGAACGGGCGGGTTCGGGCACAGATACGCAGTATTTT. Translating gives CASSSERAGSGTDTQYF. The complete variable domain, with remaining parts taken from reference TRBV7-9 and TRBJ2-3, reads DTGVSQNPRHKITKRGQNVTFRCDPISEHNRLYWYRQTLGQGPEFLTYFQNEAQLEKSRLLSDRFSAERPKGSFSTLEIQRTEQGDSAMYLCASSSERAGSGTDTQYFGPGTRLTVL.

This clone was detected only a few times. The chain is built from TRBV14 and TRBJ2-3; 9 positions agree with TRBD1. The CDR3 length is 16 residues. Germline lookup yields CDR1 SGHDN and CDR2 FVKESK. The V segment lost 5 bases and the J segment 3 bases; nucleotides outside the gene matches: 9. The CDR3 here is CASSSTRDRVTDTQYF. CDR3 nucleotide sequence: TGTGCCAGCAGCTCGACACGGGACAGGGTAACAGATACGCAGTATTTT.

V and J are TRBV7-2 and TRBJ2-1, with D perhaps TRBD1 (6 bases). The V and J ends lost 2 bases and 7 bases respectively, with 15 bases between them. Germline V gene data show CDR1 as SGHTA and CDR2 as FQGNSA. The CDR3 covers 15 residues. For the CDR3, the DNA is TGTGCCAGCAGCTTAAGGGGGACCACCGGTAATGAGCAGTTCTTC. Amino acid sequence: CASSLRGTTGNEQFF. The whole variable domain, filled in from reference TRBV7-2 and TRBJ2-1, reads GAGVSQSPSNKVTEKGKDVELRCDPISGHTALYWYRQSLGQGLEFLIYFQGNSAPDKSGLPSDRFSAERTGGSVSTLTIQRTQQEDSAVYLCASSLRGTTGNEQFFGPGTRLTVL.

This clone was recorded at least ten times. The V and J genes are TRBV21-1 and TRBJ1-5; the D segment call TRBD1 is taken from the table without a DNA check. TRBV21-1 is a pseudogene segment. The CDR3 loop spans 16 amino acids. The CDR3, as DNA: TGTGCCAGCAGCACCCCGGGACAGGGTTCCTTGCAGCCCCAGCATTTT. Amino acid sequence: CASSTPGQGSLQPQHF.

The rearrangement joins TRBV5-1 to TRBJ2-5; 9 nucleotides match TRBD2. Germline assignment: CDR1 SGHRS and CDR2 YFSETQ. The junction had 4 bases not matched to a gene; V was cut back by 2 bases and J by 5 bases. This CDR3 contains 14 residues. DNA of the CDR3: TGCGCCAGCAGCTTTAGCGGGAGTGACGAGACCCAGTACTTC. Protein: CASSFSGSDETQYF. Supplemented by reference TRBV5-1 and TRBJ2-5, the full variable domain reads KAGVTQTPRYLIKTRGQQVTLSCSPISGHRSVSWYQQTPGQGLQFLFEYFSETQRNKGNFPGRFSGRQFSNSRSEMNVSTLELGDSALYLCASSFSGSDETQYFGPGTRLLVL.

This clone was detected a few times. The chain links TRBV27 to TRBJ2-7; TRBD2 matches 9 bases. The V segment lost 4 bases and the J segment 5 bases; nucleotides outside the gene matches: 12. CDR3 length: 16 amino acids. Looked up from germline, CDR1 is MNHEY and CDR2 is SMNVEV (reference sequence). CDR3 coding DNA: TGTGCCAGCAGTTCCCCCGGGCGGGAGGGCCTCCACGAGCAGTACTTC. Its translation: CASSSPGREGLHEQYF.

This clone turned up a few times. The gene calls are TRBV29-1 and TRBJ2-3; D call uncertain. Trimming removed 7 bases from V and 3 bases from J, with 14 bases in between. There are 13 residues in the CDR3. Germline assignment: CDR1 SQVTM and CDR2 ANQGSEA. The CDR3 DNA sequence: TGCAGCGCCAAGATAGTTGTAACAGATACGCAGTATTTT. Translated, it gives CSAKIVVTDTQYF.

The sample holds a few counts of this clone. The rearrangement joins TRBV28 to TRBJ1-1, with D uncertain. Germline loops: CDR1 MDHEN, CDR2 SYDVKM. V was pared by 6 bases and J by 3 bases, with 11 bases between. CDR3 length: 13 amino acids. The CDR3 loop is CASSWSRDTEAFF. The CDR3 nucleotides read TGTGCCAGCAGCTGGAGTCGGGACACTGAAGCTTTCTTT.

The V call is TRBV18, the J call TRBJ2-7; possibly TRBD1 for D (5 bases). CDR1 and CDR2 (germline): KGHSH, LQKENI. V lost 0 bases, J lost 12 bases, and 18 bases lay in between. The CDR3 is 14 residues long. The CDR3 nucleotides are TGTGCCAGCTCACCACCTCGCGACAGAAGGTATAGGTACTTC. This codes for CASSPPRDRRYRYF. Full variable domain (outside the CDR3, taken from reference TRBV18 and TRBJ2-7): NAGVMQNPRHLVRRRGQEARLRCSPMKGHSHVYWYRQLPEEGLKFMVYLQKENIIDESGMPKERFSAEFPKEGPSILRIQQVVRGDSAAYFCASSPPRDRRYRYFGPGTRLTVT.

This clone was recorded at least ten times. The rearrangement links TRBV7-9 to TRBJ1-2; 7 bases line up with TRBD1. The CDR3 runs 14 residues. J lost 4 bases, V lost 6 bases, and 8 bases had no gene match. Germline V CDR1 and CDR2: SEHNR, FQNEAQ (reference sequence). This chain's CDR3 is CASSYRGSSYGYTF. CDR3 coding DNA: TGTGCCAGCAGTTACAGGGGTTCGAGCTATGGCTACACCTTC.